One and the same sample provided the 16 T cell receptor beta chains below, sequenced in a study of blood T cell repertoires in COVID-19. Measured with immunoSEQ multiplex PCR; TCRdb has only the in-frame clones, and not every one. The sample has about 270,000 clones, 85% to 90% seen once. The source material was PBMCs or T cells enriched from blood (not recorded which). Source of these receptors: a woman aged 18-35 years who had recovered from COVID-19.

V gene TRBV4-1 combines with J gene TRBJ1-4; D gene uncertain. Germline V gives CDR1 MGHRA, CDR2 YSYEKL. V lost 3 bases and J lost 12, with 11 bases in between. The CDR3 runs 12 residues. The CDR3 nucleotides are TGCGCCAGCAGCCAGGGAGGTACTCAACTGTTTTTT. Protein sequence: CASSQGGTQLFF.

The chain couples TRBV5-4 to TRBJ2-1; D uncertain. Germline V gives CDR1 SGHNT, CDR2 YYREEE (reference sequence). Between the trimmed V and J ends, which lost 0 bases and 0 bases, there was a span of 13 bases. CDR3 size: 17 residues. In DNA, the CDR3 is TGTGCCAGCAGCTTGGGACTCCGAATCGCCTCCTACAATGAGCAGTTCTTC. This sequence encodes CASSLGLRIASYNEQFF.

The V call is TRBV9, the J call TRBJ2-3; the match to TRBD2 covers 11 bases. The CDR3 contains 16 residues. Germline V gene lookup returns CDR1 SGDLS and CDR2 YYNGEE. V shed 2 bases and J 0 bases; nucleotides not matched to a gene: 2. The CDR3 nucleotides read TGTGCCAGCAGCGTTGTAGCGGGGGGGAGCACAGATACGCAGTATTTT. Protein: CASSVVAGGSTDTQYF.

For the CDR3, the DNA is TGTGCCAGCAGTGAAGATAGCCAAATCCCACCCCAGCATTTT. Protein: CASSEDSQIPPQHF. This rearrangement joins TRBV6-1 to TRBJ1-5; D remains unclear. This CDR3 is built from 14 residues. V lost 1 base to trimming and J lost 10 bases, with 14 bases between them. Germline CDR1 and CDR2: MNHNS and SASEGT.

The CDR3 spells CASSILEAIVNGYTF. CDR3 in DNA: TGTGCCAGTAGTATACTAGAGGCGATTGTTAATGGCTACACCTTC. The chain uses TRBV19 and TRBJ1-2; D remains ambiguous. V shed 2 bases and J shed 6 bases, with 16 bases lying between them. The CDR3 runs to 15 residues. Germline V gene data show CDR1 as LNHDA and CDR2 as SQIVND (reference sequence). Full variable domain (missing parts from reference TRBV19 and TRBJ1-2): DGGITQSPKYLFRKEGQNVTLSCEQNLNHDAMYWYRQDPGQGLRLIYYSQIVNDFQKGDIAEGYSVSREKKESFPLTVTSAQKNPTAFYLCASSILEAIVNGYTFGSGTRLTVV.

This chain links TRBV5-6 with TRBJ2-1, with unresolved D. With 3 bases removed from V and 2 bases from J, the gap between germline ends came to 15 bases. The CDR3 runs to 16 residues. Germline-derived CDR1 and CDR2 are SGHDT and YYEEEE. The CDR3 coding sequence is TGTGCCAGCAGCTCTATCCCGGGTCTGACCTACAATGAGCAGTTCTTC. This sequence encodes CASSSIPGLTYNEQFF.

The V call is TRBV4-1, the J call TRBJ1-6; perhaps TRBD1 as D (6 bases). CDR3 length equals 14 residues. The V end lost 3 bases, the J end lost 8 bases, and 11 bases lay between the germline ends. Germline assignment: CDR1 MGHRA and CDR2 YSYEKL. The CDR3 is CASSQLPGDSPLHF. DNA for the CDR3: TGCGCCAGCAGCCAGCTACCAGGGGATTCACCCCTCCACTTT.

The chain uses TRBV28 and TRBJ2-3; the match to TRBD1 covers 12 bases. Germline CDR1 is MDHEN and CDR2 is SYDVKM. V shed 0 bases, J shed 0 bases, and the junction held 4 bases outside the gene matches. This CDR3 has 18 residues. The CDR3 DNA reads TGTGCCAGCAGTTTATGGGGGACAGGGGGCGGTAGCACAGATACGCAGTATTTT. It encodes CASSLWGTGGGSTDTQYF.

Note on this clone: The CDR3 does not end in the conserved phenylalanine or tryptophan, so this is likely a read error. The DNA is omitted, as the CDR3 cannot be located on it reliably, and the CDR3 follows TCRdb's listing. CDR3 sequence: CASSETGTSVAHL. The chain couples TRBV5-1 to TRBJ1-1; the table's D call, TRBD1, has no DNA check behind it. The CDR3 contains 13 residues when both ends are counted. Germline V lookup: CDR1 SGHRS, CDR2 YFSETQ.

In DNA form, the CDR3 reads TGCGCCAGCAGCTGGAACCTAGGACTAGCGGGCCCCAATGAGCAGTTCTTC. Encoded protein: CASSWNLGLAGPNEQFF. The chain couples TRBV5-1 to TRBJ2-1; 11 bases line up with TRBD2. The CDR3 contains 17 residues. J was trimmed by 6 bases and V by 3 bases; bases with no gene match: 11. CDR1 SGHRS and CDR2 YFSETQ come from the germline V gene.

The chain has TRBV6-2 or TRBV6-3 and TRBJ2-3; 9 bases match TRBD2. The trim removed 6 bases at V and 7 bases at J, leaving 11 bases unmatched. This CDR3 is 15 amino acids long. CDR1 and CDR2 (germline): MNHEY, SVGEGT. The DNA of the CDR3 is TGTGCCAGCAGCCCGACTAGCGGACTCCCGAATACGCAGTATTTT. This translates into CASSPTSGLPNTQYF.

This clone was observed a single time. The chain carries TRBV15 and TRBJ1-1; D not certain. Germline CDR1 is LNHNV and CDR2 is YYDKDF (reference sequence). Trimming pared 5 bases from V and 0 bases from J, leaving 13 bases between. This CDR3 contains 15 residues. In DNA, the CDR3 is TGTGCCACCAGCCGGCCGGTGGGCATGAACACTGAAGCTTTCTTT. This codes for CATSRPVGMNTEAFF.

The chain uses TRBV5-1 and TRBJ1-2; 9 bases match TRBD1. The germline gives CDR1 SGHRS, CDR2 YFSETQ. The J segment lost 4 bases and the V segment lost 7 bases, leaving 5 bases of the junction unmatched. The CDR3 sequence is 13 residues long. The CDR3, as DNA: TGCGCCAGCGCGGGACAGGGCTTCTATGGCTACACCTTC. This encodes CASAGQGFYGYTF. The full variable domain, rest sourced from reference TRBV5-1 and TRBJ1-2, is KAGVTQTPRYLIKTRGQQVTLSCSPISGHRSVSWYQQTPGQGLQFLFEYFSETQRNKGNFPGRFSGRQFSNSRSEMNVSTLELGDSALYLCASAGQGFYGYTFGSGTRLTVV.

V and J are TRBV5-4 and TRBJ1-2, with unresolved D. V was trimmed by 2 bases and J by 4 bases, leaving 9 bases between them. Per the germline V gene, CDR1 is SGHNT and CDR2 is YYREEE (reference sequence). The CDR3 consists of 13 residues. The CDR3, as DNA: TGTGCCAGCAGCTTAGAGAACTTCTATGGCTACACCTTC. Encoded protein: CASSLENFYGYTF.

The chain uses TRBV11-2 and TRBJ2-5; D might be TRBD1 (6 bases). Germline CDR1 reads SGHAT; CDR2 reads FQNNGV. The CDR3 runs to 16 residues. Deletions cut 4 bases from V and 5 bases from J, with 20 bases between. The CDR3 nucleotides are TGTGCCAGCAGCTCCCAGACAGGACAGTGGGGGGAGACCCAGTACTTC. Amino acids: CASSSQTGQWGETQYF. The full variable domain, completed using reference TRBV11-2 and TRBJ2-5, is EAGVAQSPRYKIIEKRQSVAFWCNPISGHATLYWYQQILGQGPKLLIQFQNNGVVDDSQLPKDRFSAERLKGVDSTLKIQPAKLEDSAVYLCASSSQTGQWGETQYFGPGTRLLVL.

This chain connects TRBV29-1 to TRBJ1-6, with 8 bases aligning to TRBD1. With 6 bases clipped from V and 7 bases from J, the junction kept 5 bases outside the gene matches. Germline values: CDR1 SQVTM, CDR2 ANQGSEA. This CDR3 region has 13 residues. The CDR3, as DNA: TGCAGCGTCGCTCAGGGGGCGAATTCACCCCTCCACTTT. It yields the protein CSVAQGANSPLHF.